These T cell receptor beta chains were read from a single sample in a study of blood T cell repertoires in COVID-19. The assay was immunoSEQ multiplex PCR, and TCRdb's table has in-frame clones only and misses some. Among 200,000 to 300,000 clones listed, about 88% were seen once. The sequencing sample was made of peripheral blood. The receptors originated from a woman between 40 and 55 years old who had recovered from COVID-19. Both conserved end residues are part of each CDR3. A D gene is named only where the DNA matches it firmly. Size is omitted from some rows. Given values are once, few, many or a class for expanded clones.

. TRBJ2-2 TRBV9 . CASSGLPGMNTGELFF TGTGCCAGCAGCGGCCTACCGGGAATGAACACCGGGGAGCTGTTTTTT
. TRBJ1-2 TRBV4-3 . CASSQVLARVAHGYTF TGCGCCAGCAGCCAAGTGTTGGCCAGGGTCGCGCATGGCTACACCTTC
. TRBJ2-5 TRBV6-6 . CASSYGQTRSETQYF TGTGCCAGCAGTTATGGACAGACCCGAAGCGAGACCCAGTACTTC
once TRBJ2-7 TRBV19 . CASSMSLAQTYEQYF TGTGCCAGTAGTATGTCTCTAGCGCAAACCTACGAGCAGTACTTC
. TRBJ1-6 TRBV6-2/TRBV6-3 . CASSVRVVDSPLHF TGTGCCAGCAGTGTGAGGGTGGTTGATTCACCCCTCCACTTT
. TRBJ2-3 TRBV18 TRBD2 CASSPPGGRGTDTQYF TGTGCCAGCTCACCCCCTGGCGGGAGGGGCACAGATACGCAGTATTTT
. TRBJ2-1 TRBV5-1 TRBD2 CASSPGLAGGQQFF TGCGCCAGCAGCCCGGGACTAGCGGGAGGCCAGCAGTTCTTC
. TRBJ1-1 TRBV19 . CASSILGTNTEAFF TGTGCCAGTAGTATCCTTGGCACGAACACTGAAGCTTTCTTT
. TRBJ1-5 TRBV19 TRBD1 CASSPYGTDSNQPQHF TGTGCCAGTAGCCCATACGGGACAGATAGCAATCAGCCCCAGCATTTT
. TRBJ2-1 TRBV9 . CASSVSEYNEQFF TGTGCCAGCAGCGTGTCGGAGTACAATGAGCAGTTCTTC
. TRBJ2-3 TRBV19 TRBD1 CASSIGWQGVDTQYF TGTGCCAGTAGTATTGGTTGGCAGGGGGTGGATACGCAGTATTTT
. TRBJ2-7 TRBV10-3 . CAIRTGYEQYF TGTGCCATCAGGACAGGCTACGAGCAGTACTTC
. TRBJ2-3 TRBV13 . CASSPRDYEGGQYF TGTGCCAGCAGCCCCCGGGACTACGAGGGGGGGCAGTATTTT
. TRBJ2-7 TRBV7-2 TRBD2 CASSSTSGWGDEQYF TGTGCCAGCAGCTCTACTAGCGGTTGGGGCGACGAGCAGTACTTC
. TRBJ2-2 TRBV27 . CASTPGGPNTGELFF TGTGCCAGCACCCCGGGCGGGCCGAACACCGGGGAGCTGTTTTTT
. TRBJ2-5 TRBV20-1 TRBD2 CSASPPSGPGETQYF TGCAGTGCTAGTCCCCCTAGCGGCCCAGGAGAGACCCAGTACTTC
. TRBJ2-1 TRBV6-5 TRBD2 CASSYSTGGLRFF TGTGCCAGCAGTTACTCCACGGGGGGACTGCGGTTCTTC
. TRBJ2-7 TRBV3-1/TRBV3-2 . CASSSHYEQYF TGTGCCAGCAGCTCCCACTACGAGCAGTACTTC
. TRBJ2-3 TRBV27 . CASSHSPGAPDTQYF TGTGCCAGCAGCCACAGCCCAGGGGCCCCAGATACGCAGTATTTT
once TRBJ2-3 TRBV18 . CASSPPGSTDTQYF TGTGCCAGCTCACCGCCGGGGAGCACAGATACGCAGTATTTT
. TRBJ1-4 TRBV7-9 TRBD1 CASSSSTGGPNEKLFF TGTGCCAGCAGCTCCTCGACAGGGGGCCCGAATGAAAAACTGTTTTTT
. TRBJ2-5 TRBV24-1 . CATGGSGETQYF TGTGCCACCGGGGGCAGTGGAGAGACCCAGTACTTC
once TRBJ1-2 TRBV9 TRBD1 CASSPQGEYGYTF TGTGCCAGCAGCCCCCAGGGGGAGTATGGCTACACCTTC
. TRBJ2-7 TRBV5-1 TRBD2 CASSPKASGVYEQYF TGCGCCAGCAGCCCGAAGGCTAGCGGGGTCTACGAGCAGTACTTC
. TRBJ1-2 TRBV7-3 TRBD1 CASSPTGGPYGYTF TGTGCCAGCAGCCCGACAGGGGGGCCCTATGGCTACACCTTC
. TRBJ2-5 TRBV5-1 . CASSLGGGQETQYF TGCGCCAGCAGCTTGGGAGGAGGCCAAGAGACCCAGTACTTC
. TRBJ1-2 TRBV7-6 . CASSSAGVGGYTF TGTGCCAGCAGCTCCGCGGGGGTTGGGGGCTACACCTTC
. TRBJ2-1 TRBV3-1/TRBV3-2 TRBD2 CASSQDRLAGRDEQFF TGTGCCAGCAGCCAAGATCGGCTAGCGGGAAGGGATGAGCAGTTCTTC
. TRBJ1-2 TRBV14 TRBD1 CASSPATGDYGYTF TGTGCCAGCAGCCCTGCGACAGGGGACTATGGCTACACCTTC
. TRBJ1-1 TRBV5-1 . CASSSRRGWFTEAFF TGCGCCAGCAGCTCGCGACGGGGGTGGTTCACTGAAGCTTTCTTT
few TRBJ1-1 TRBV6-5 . CASSSPGGASFAEAFF TGTGCCAGCAGTTCCCCTGGGGGGGCAAGTTTCGCTGAAGCTTTCTTT
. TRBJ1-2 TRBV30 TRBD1 CAWSAPWDSNYGYTF TGTGCCTGGAGTGCCCCATGGGACAGCAACTATGGCTACACCTTC
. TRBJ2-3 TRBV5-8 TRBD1 CASSPGQGESDTQYF TGTGCCAGCAGCCCCGGACAGGGAGAATCAGATACGCAGTATTTT
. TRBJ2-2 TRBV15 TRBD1 CATSRGVTGANTGELFF TGTGCCACCAGCAGAGGGGTGACAGGGGCGAACACCGGGGAGCTGTTTTTT
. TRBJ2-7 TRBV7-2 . CASSLGSGEQYF TGTGCCAGCAGCTTAGGGTCCGGCGAGCAGTACTTC
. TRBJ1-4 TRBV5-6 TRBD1 CASSLASGGKLFF TGTGCCAGCAGCTTGGCGTCAGGGGGGAAACTGTTTTTT
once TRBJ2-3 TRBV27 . CASSTETGYTDTQYF TGTGCCAGCAGTACCGAGACAGGCTACACAGATACGCAGTATTTT
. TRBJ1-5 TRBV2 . CASSGGRSRNQPQHF TGTGCCAGCAGTGGGGGGCGGTCGCGCAATCAGCCCCAGCATTTT
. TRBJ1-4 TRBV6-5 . CASSPFNEKLFF TGTGCCAGCAGTCCCTTTAATGAAAAACTGTTTTTT
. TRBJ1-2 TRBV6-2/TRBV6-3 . CASSYPGYTF TGTGCCAGCAGTTACCCGGGCTACACCTTC
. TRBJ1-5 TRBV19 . CASSTPPQGQPQHF TGTGCCAGTAGTACCCCGCCCCAGGGTCAGCCCCAGCATTTT
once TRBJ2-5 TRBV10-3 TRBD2 CATRRGGGEETQYF TGTGCCACCCGACGGGGGGGAGGGGAGGAGACCCAGTACTTC
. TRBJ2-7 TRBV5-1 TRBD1 CASSLDRGREQYF TGCGCCAGCAGCTTGGACAGGGGGCGCGAGCAGTACTTC
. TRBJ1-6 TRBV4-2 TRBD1 CASSQLGRGQGDNSPLHF TGTGCCAGCAGCCAACTCGGCCGGGGACAGGGGGATAATTCACCCCTCCACTTT
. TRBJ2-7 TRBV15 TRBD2 CATSRVGGTYEQYF TGTGCCACCAGCAGAGTGGGGGGGACCTACGAGCAGTACTTC
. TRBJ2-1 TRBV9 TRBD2 CASSVGVAGLYNEQFF TGTGCCAGCAGCGTGGGGGTAGCGGGACTCTACAATGAGCAGTTCTTC
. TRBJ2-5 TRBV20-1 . CSASLQETQYF TGCAGTGCTTCACTCCAAGAGACCCAGTACTTC
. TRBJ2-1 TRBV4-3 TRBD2 CASSPRREPYNEQFF TGCGCCAGCAGCCCCAGGCGGGAGCCGTACAATGAGCAGTTCTTC
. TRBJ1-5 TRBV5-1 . CASSLSGGPGQPQHF TGCGCCAGCAGCTTGTCGGGCGGGCCGGGGCAGCCCCAGCATTTT
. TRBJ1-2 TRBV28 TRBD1 CASSPRDRGRGYGYTF TGTGCCAGCAGCCCCCGGGACAGGGGCCGTGGCTATGGCTACACCTTC
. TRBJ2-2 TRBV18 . CASSPLEAGPNTGELFF TGTGCCAGCTCACCACTGGAGGCGGGACCCAACACCGGGGAGCTGTTTTTT
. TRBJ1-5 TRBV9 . CASSVDPGSQPQHF TGTGCCAGCAGCGTAGATCCGGGGAGTCAGCCCCAGCATTTT
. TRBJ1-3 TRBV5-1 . CASSLVGTTGGNTIYF TGCGCCAGCAGCTTGGTGGGGACAACGGGGGGAAACACCATATATTTT